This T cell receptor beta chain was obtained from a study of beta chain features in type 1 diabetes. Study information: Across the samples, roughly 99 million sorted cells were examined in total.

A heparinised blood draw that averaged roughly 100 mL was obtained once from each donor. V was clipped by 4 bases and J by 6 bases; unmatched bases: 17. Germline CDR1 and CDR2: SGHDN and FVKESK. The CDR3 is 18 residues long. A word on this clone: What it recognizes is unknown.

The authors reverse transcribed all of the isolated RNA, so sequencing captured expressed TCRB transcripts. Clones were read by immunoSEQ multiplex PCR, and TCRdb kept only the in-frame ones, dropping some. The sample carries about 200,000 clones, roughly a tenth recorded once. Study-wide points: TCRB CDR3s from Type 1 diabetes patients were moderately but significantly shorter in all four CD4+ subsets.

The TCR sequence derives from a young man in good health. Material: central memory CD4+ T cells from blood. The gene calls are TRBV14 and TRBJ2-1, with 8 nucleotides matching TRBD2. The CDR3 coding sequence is TGTGCCAGCAGCCCCGAGGCTAGCGGGTCCACGGTTCGCAATGAGCAGTTCTTC. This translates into CASSPEASGSTVRNEQFF.